This T cell receptor beta chain was observed in a study of post-analysis software for immune sequencing data. General study results and limits: For normalized Chao1 diversity, multiple sclerosis patients scored significantly lower than controls did. Strong same-batch co-clustering of samples appeared with F measure clustering. Several TRBV segments were more frequent in patients than controls; TRBV5-6, TRBV5-1 and TRBV20-1 belonged to this group.

Remarks on this clonotype: Its matching antigen is unknown.

The CDR3 totals 13 residues. V shed 8 bases and J shed 4 bases, with 13 bases lying between them. Each TCR beta cDNA library carried unique molecular identifiers. Between about 0.9 and 11 million T cells gave rise to 500,000 to 650,000 cDNA molecules. TCRdb re-called the PCR reads with MiXCR, one entry per CDR3 protein. The sample shows roughly 580,000 distinct CDR3 sequences, 44% of them seen only once. Material for sequencing was blood. This receptor was identified in a girl aged 10 to 17 with multiple sclerosis. The chain is built from TRBV12-3 or TRBV12-4 and TRBJ2-3; D tentatively fits TRBD1 or TRBD2 (5 bases each). CDR3 DNA: TGTGCCAGCGGGAACGGGGCGCCAGATACGCAGTATTTT. This sequence encodes CASGNGAPDTQYF.